This T cell receptor (beta chain) was captured in a study of T cell responses to AZD1222 COVID-19 vaccine. The CDR3 spans 13 residues. The J segment lost 8 bases and the V segment lost 5 bases, leaving 8 bases of the junction unmatched. CDR1 MNHEY and CDR2 SVGAGI come from the germline V gene. Concerning this clone itself: Its antigen remains unknown.

Clones were read by immunoSEQ multiplex PCR, and TCRdb kept only the in-frame ones, dropping some. Among some 120,000 clones listed, roughly 87% were seen once. General study findings and limits: Nearly half of unique spike-specific TCRs reportedly avoided B.1.351 and B.1.1.7 mutated regions. Two AZD1222 doses significantly raised spike-specific TCR breadth and depth over controls. Dominant at 160-218 and 743-854, vaccine-associated CD4 TCRs also spanned spike.

The source material was peripheral blood, sampled 28 days after the second AZD1222 dose. This sequence originates from an adult who received the AZD1222 COVID-19 vaccine. This chain joins TRBV6-5 and TRBJ1-2; 7 bases fit TRBD1. The CDR3 region has the DNA TGTGCCAGCAGTCCCTTGACAGGGCAGGGCTACACCTTC. Residues: CASSPLTGQGYTF.